Below, one TCR beta chain is given with its context. Ten or more counts support this clonotype. The target of this receptor is not known. Base qualities are missing; no much larger clone stands one base away. The data were obtained in a study of T-cell memory formation after mild COVID-19 (dated by TCRdb to the early 2020s). Regarding the complete study: Most TCR sequence clusters were specific to one of the two donors. In a couple of donors, T-cell clones that expanded and contracted after mild COVID-19 were tracked by sequencing TCRalpha and TCRbeta repertoires over time. The cohort comprised two young, previously healthy adult volunteers, one female and one male. Broader findings and caveats from the paper: Contracting CD4+ clones appeared mostly in the CM and EM memory subsets, whereas CD8+ clones were enriched in EMRA. SARS-CoV-2 specificity of the second-wave clones peaking on day 37 was not confirmed. Some responding clones were detected in pre-infection memory, suggesting pre-existing cross-reactive memory T cells joined the SARS-CoV-2 response. Only a couple of mild cases were covered by the study, and larger cohorts that include severe cases with pre-infection samples were considered necessary. Balanced CD4/CD8 phenotypes were observed for clones contracting from day 15 to 85, whereas a bias towards CD4+ was observed for a second wave of clones expanding from day 15 to 37.

Ficoll-Paque density gradient centrifugation was used to isolate PBMCs. This sample was sequenced with an Illumina NovaSeq 6000. Using 5'RACE with constant-segment primers, TCRalpha and TCRbeta cDNA libraries were constructed, with sample barcodes and unique molecular identifiers added in the process. RNA was extracted from every sample with Trizol reagent. Libraries were amplified in two PCR steps, with a second sample barcode and Illumina TruSeq adapters added in the second step. Sequencing of libraries was performed on an Illumina NovaSeq with 2 x 150 bp paired-end reads. The authors' analysis ran thus. Demultiplexing of reads and collapsing into UMI-guided consensus sequences were performed with migec v1.2.7. Using mixcr v2.1.11, UMI consensuses were aligned to TRA and TRB V and J templates and then assembled into clonotypes. Clonotypes were classified as expanded or contracted when called significant by both edgeR and NoisET, with noise models trained on biological replicates. edgeR calls used a false discovery rate-adjusted p below 0.01 and a log2 fold-change threshold of 1. As an exploratory analysis of dynamics, max-normalized trajectories of the 1000 most abundant clonotypes were examined with PCA combined with hierarchical clustering. The CD4 or CD8 phenotype of responding clones was assigned using the separately sequenced CD4+ and CD8+ repertoires. The public reads were reprocessed in TCRdb via fastp at Q25 and MiXCR, keeping in-frame beta chains. Rows matching on CDR3 protein sequence are summarized as one entry with the most common DNA and genes. The authors' filters were not applied to this entry. Present in this sample are tens of thousands of distinct CDR3 sequences, about an eighth of which were seen just once. Of the sample, around 28% falls within the top ten clones.

This TCR was recovered from a man aged 18 to 29 who had mild COVID-19 (a few samples of this study predate the infection). The sample titles of this study are shuffled in the database, so cell type and time point are left out; the donor was told from shared clones. The material sequenced was PBMCs or a T cell subset sorted from them (not recorded which).

The CDR3 loop reads CASGQGPNQPQHF. The bases are TGTGCCAGCGGACAGGGGCCGAATCAGCCCCAGCATTTT. The sequence is built from TRBV12-3 or TRBV12-4 and TRBJ1-5; 9 bases in the junction line up with TRBD1. There are 13 amino acids in the CDR3, from cysteine to phenylalanine inclusive. Here the CDR3 DNA is all that survives: 39 bases in frame from base 1. Compared with germline, V lacks 8 bases and J lacks 4 bases; bases without a gene match: 3.